The table lists the clone carrying this TCR beta chain with many counts. The read terminates 3 residues ahead of where the CDR3 ends, so the germline J gene completes it. The same CDR3 is also encoded by other DNA sequences in this sample. This entry belongs to a study of T cell clonality in common variable immunodeficiency. Trimming removed 4 bases at V and 0 bases at J, with 25 bases between. This CDR3 region has 20 residues. Assay used: immunoSEQ multiplex PCR; TCRdb lists only in-frame clones, some missing. This sample carries tens of thousands of clones, none of them present only once. The sample comprised peripheral blood mononuclear cells. J is TRBJ1-3 and V is TRBV23-1; maybe TRBD1 (5 bases). TRBV23-1 falls under the ORF class, with uncertain function. The clonotype comes from a person aged 18-70 years in good health. This CDR3 is CASSPFVGQPKLISGNTIYF. Partial CDR3 DNA: TGCGCCAGCAGTCCATTCGTGGGGCAGCCCAAATTGATCTCTGGAAACACC.